This T cell receptor (beta chain) was obtained from a study of shared clonotypes between healthy human individuals. Trimming left V 4 bases short and J 3 bases short, with 12 bases between. Per germline, CDR1 SEHNR and CDR2 FQNEAQ (reference sequence). The CDR3 contains 14 residues. Using immunoSEQ multiplex PCR, the repertoire was profiled, and TCRdb retains in-frame clones only, with some absent. The sample records roughly 640,000 clones, approximately 74% being singletons. Sample: memory CD4+ T cells sorted from blood. Regarding subset: CD45RA-negative fraction. This clonotype was obtained from a woman aged 25 to 45 in good health. The rearrangement joins TRBV7-9 to TRBJ1-2; D not resolved. The CDR3 loop reads CASSSRVVDYGYTF. The CDR3 coding sequence is TGTGCCAGCAGCTCTAGGGTTGTTGACTATGGCTACACCTTC.